Below, 7 T cell receptor beta chains from the same sample are listed, as sequenced in a study of immune heterogeneity within non-small cell lung tumors. The template for each sample was 600 ng of genomic DNA, which had been extracted from bulk tumor tissue. Several biopsies per primary tumor, spaced far apart, were taken during surgery. The study cohort was described as untreated, and its members had newly diagnosed non-small cell lung cancer. They went on to have curative surgery. For the TCR beta CDR3, multiplex PCR with 32 V and 13 J primers performed the amplification. Using its own MiXCR run on the multiplex PCR reads, TCRdb lists one record per CDR3 protein. The data hold roughly 2,000 distinct CDR3 sequences, with around 50% observed a single time. The sample taken for sequencing was lung tumor tissue. All receptors come from a man aged 65-85 years with non-small cell lung cancer.

Within the sample, this clonotype is large. The chain combines TRBV20-1 with TRBJ2-2; D is tentatively TRBD1 or TRBD2 (5 bases each). Trimming removed 0 bases from V and 4 bases from J, with 15 bases in between. CDR3 length equals 16 residues. CDR1 and CDR2 from the germline V gene are DFQATT and SNEGSKA (reference sequence). CDR3 residues: CSARDRGRASTGELFF. The CDR3 DNA is TGCAGTGCTAGAGATCGGGGACGGGCTAGCACCGGGGAGCTGTTTTTT.

This chain joins TRBV20-1 and TRBJ2-2, with 9 bases identical to TRBD2. The trim removed 0 bases at V and 5 bases at J, leaving 7 bases unmatched. Per germline, CDR1 DFQATT and CDR2 SNEGSKA (reference sequence). The CDR3 spans 16 residues. As DNA, the CDR3 is TGCAGTGCTAGAGACCCGACTAGCGGAAGGACCGGGGAGCTGTTTTTT. This sequence encodes CSARDPTSGRTGELFF.

The chain links TRBV2 to TRBJ2-7; D call uncertain. Germline V gene lookup returns CDR1 SNHLY and CDR2 FYNNEI. V was shortened by 5 bases and J by 5 bases, with 16 bases between the two germline ends. This CDR3 region has 14 residues. The CDR3 protein is CASSRHHSTHEQYF. The CDR3 region has the DNA TGTGCCAGCAGTCGACATCATTCGACCCACGAGCAGTACTTC.

This clonotype was counted between two and nine times. CDR3 protein: CASSPGADSYEQYF. CDR3 nucleotides: TGTGCCAGCTCACCAGGAGCGGACTCATACGAGCAGTACTTC. The chain employs TRBV18 and TRBJ2-7, with D possibly TRBD2 on 5 matching bases. CDR3 size: 14 residues. The germline V and J ends were trimmed by 2 bases and 4 bases, with 12 bases remaining between them. CDR1 and CDR2 (germline): KGHSH, LQKENI.

This clonotype was seen a handful of times. The V call is TRBV7-9, the J call TRBJ2-3; a weak D match, TRBD2 (5 bases). The CDR3 is 12 residues long. CDR1 is SEHNR, CDR2 FQNEAQ, per germline (reference sequence). V dropped 6 bases and J dropped 6 bases, with 10 bases sitting between them. The CDR3 loop is CASSADSDTQYF. The CDR3 DNA is TGTGCCAGCAGTGCGGACTCGGATACGCAGTATTTT.

The chain recombines TRBV6-1 with TRBJ1-5; D is possibly TRBD1 (5 bases). CDR1 is MNHNS and CDR2 is SASEGT in the germline V gene. Trimming pared 7 bases from V and 2 bases from J, leaving 12 bases between. CDR3 size: 14 residues. For the CDR3, the DNA is TGTGCCAGCACTCAGGGTTACGGCAATCAGCCCCAGCATTTT. This encodes CASTQGYGNQPQHF.

This clonotype was seen only once. CDR3 loop: CASSPGQTIDTQYF. CDR3 in DNA: TGTGCCAGCTCACCGGGGCAGACAATAGATACGCAGTATTTT. The chain couples TRBV18 to TRBJ2-3; perhaps TRBD1 as D (5 bases). The CDR3 is made up of 14 amino acids. Trimming pared 3 bases from V and 5 bases from J, leaving 12 bases between. Germline CDR1 and CDR2: KGHSH and LQKENI.